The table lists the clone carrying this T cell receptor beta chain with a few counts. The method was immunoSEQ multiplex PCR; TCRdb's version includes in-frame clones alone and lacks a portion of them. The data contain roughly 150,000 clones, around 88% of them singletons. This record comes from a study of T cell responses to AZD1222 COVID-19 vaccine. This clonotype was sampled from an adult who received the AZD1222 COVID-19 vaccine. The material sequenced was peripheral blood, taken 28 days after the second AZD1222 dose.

CDR3 DNA sequence: TGTGCCAGCACCCTCGGTTCTTCCGGAAACACCATATATTTT. Translating it yields CASTLGSSGNTIYF. This sequence joins TRBV25-1 and TRBJ1-3; D unclear. Per the germline V gene, CDR1 is MGHDK and CDR2 is SYGVNS. V was clipped by 7 bases and J by 4 bases, with 14 bases between them. This CDR3 spans 14 amino acids. Looking up the rest from reference TRBV25-1 and TRBJ1-3 gives the full variable domain: EADIYQTPRYLVIGTGKKITLECSQTMGHDKMYWYQQDPGMELHLIHYSYGVNSTEKGDLSSESTVSRIRTEHFPLTLESARPSHTSQYLCASTLGSSGNTIYFGEGSWLTVV.